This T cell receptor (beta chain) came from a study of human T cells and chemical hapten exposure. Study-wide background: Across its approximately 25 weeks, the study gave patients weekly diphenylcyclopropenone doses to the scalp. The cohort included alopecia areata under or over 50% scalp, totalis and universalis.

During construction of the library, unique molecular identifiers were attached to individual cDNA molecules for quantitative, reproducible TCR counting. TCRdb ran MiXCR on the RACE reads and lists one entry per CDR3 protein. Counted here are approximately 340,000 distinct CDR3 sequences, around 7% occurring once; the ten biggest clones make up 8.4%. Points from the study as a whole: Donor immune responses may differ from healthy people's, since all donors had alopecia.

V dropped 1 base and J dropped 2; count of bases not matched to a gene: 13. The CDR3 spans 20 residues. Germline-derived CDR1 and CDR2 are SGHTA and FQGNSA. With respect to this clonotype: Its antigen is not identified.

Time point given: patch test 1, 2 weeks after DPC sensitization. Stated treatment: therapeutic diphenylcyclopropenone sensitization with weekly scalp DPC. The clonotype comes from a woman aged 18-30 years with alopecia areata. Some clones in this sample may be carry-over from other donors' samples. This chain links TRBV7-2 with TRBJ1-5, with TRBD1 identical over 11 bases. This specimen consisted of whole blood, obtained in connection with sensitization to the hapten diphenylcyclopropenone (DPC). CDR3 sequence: CASSLVVSDRGRVGNQPQHF. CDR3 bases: TGTGCCAGCAGCTTAGTAGTTTCGGACAGGGGGCGCGTGGGCAATCAGCCCCAGCATTTT.